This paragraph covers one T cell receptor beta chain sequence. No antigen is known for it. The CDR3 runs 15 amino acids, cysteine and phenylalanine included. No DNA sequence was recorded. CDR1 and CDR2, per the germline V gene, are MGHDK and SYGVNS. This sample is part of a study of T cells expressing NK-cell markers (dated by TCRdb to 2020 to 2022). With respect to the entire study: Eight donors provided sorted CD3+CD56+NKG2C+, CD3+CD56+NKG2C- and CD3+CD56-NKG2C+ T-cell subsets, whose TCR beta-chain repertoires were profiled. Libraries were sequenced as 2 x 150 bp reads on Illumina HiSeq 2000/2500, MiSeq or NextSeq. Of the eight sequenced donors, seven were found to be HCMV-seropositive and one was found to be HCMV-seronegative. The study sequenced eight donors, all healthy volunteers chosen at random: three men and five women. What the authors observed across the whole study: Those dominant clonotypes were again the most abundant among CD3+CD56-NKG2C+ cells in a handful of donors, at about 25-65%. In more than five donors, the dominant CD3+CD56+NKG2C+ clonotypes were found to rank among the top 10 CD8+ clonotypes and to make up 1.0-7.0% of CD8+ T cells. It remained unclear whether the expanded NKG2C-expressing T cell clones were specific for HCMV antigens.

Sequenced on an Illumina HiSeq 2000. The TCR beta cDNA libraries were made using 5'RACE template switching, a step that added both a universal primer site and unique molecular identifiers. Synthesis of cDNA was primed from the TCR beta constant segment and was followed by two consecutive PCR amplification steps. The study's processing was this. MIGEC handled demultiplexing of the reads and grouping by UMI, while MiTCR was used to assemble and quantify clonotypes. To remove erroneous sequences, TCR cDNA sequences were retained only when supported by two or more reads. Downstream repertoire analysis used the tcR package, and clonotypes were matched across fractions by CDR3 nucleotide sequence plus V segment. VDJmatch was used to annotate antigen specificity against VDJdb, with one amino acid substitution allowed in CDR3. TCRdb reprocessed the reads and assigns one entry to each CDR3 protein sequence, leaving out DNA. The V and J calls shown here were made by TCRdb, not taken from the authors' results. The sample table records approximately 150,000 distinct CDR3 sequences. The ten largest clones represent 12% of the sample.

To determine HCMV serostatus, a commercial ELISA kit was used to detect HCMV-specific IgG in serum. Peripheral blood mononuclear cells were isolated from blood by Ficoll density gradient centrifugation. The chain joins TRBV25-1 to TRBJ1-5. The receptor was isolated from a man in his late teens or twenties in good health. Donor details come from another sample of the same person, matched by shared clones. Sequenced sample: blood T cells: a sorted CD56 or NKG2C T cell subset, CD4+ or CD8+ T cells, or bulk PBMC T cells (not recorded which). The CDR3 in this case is CASSDSVGPEQPQHF. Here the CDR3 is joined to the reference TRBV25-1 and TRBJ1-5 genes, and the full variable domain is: EADIYQTPRYLVIGTGKKITLECSQTMGHDKMYWYQQDPGMELHLIHYSYGVNSTEKGDLSSESTVSRIRTEHFPLTLESARPSHTSQYLCASSDSVGPEQPQHFGDGTRLSIL.